The subject of this entry is one T cell receptor (beta chain). This sample was included in a study of OX40 agonist ivuxolimab in advanced cancers. TCRdb's copy holds only in-frame clones and misses some; the assay was immunoSEQ multiplex PCR. The sample lists about 79,000 clones, approximately 86% occurring once. The TCR comes from an adult with an advanced solid tumor such as melanoma, head and neck, liver or kidney cancer. The source was CD4+ or CD8+ T cells sorted from blood, collected in a trial of the OX40 agonist ivuxolimab.

The CDR3, as DNA: TGTGCCAGCAGTCAGGGGTATGGCTACACCTTC. Translating gives CASSQGYGYTF. V gene TRBV27 combines with J gene TRBJ1-2; tentative D call: TRBD1 (6 bases). Germline CDR1 MNHEY, CDR2 SMNVEV (reference sequence). The length of the CDR3 is 11 residues. V lost 5 bases and J 5 bases, leaving 6 bases between the germline ends.